The 19 T cell receptor beta chains listed next were all sequenced from one sample in a study of shared clonotypes between healthy human individuals. Sequencing used immunoSEQ multiplex PCR; TCRdb keeps in-frame clones, though not all of them. The sample comprises over a million clones, around three quarters of which are singletons, and roughly 0.62% rests with the top ten. The sequencing sample was made of memory CD4+ T cells from PBMCs. Subset given: CD45RA-negative fraction. The source is a young man in good health. Some clones in this sample may be carry-over from other donors' samples.

V and J are TRBV7-8 and TRBJ1-5; TRBD1 is a possible D gene (5 bases). CDR1 SGHVS and CDR2 FQNEAQ come from the germline V gene. The CDR3 is 14 residues long. V shed 5 bases and J shed 4 bases, with 12 bases lying between them. CDR3 coding DNA: TGTGCCAGCAGCCTAAGACAGCTTAATCAGCCCCAGCATTTT. Protein: CASSLRQLNQPQHF.

V is TRBV27 and J is TRBJ1-1, with TRBD1 matching 9 bases. The CDR3 covers 16 residues. Germline CDR1 is MNHEY and CDR2 is SMNVEV (reference sequence). The V and J ends lost 5 bases and 0 bases, in that order; junction bases with no gene match: 7. CDR3 region: CASSHHRGRMNTEAFF. In nucleotides, the CDR3 is TGTGCCAGCAGTCATCACAGGGGGCGCATGAACACTGAAGCTTTCTTT.

Worth noting for this clone: This clone may be a read error of a much larger clone one base away. The CDR3 here is CASSPDSHPLNSYEQYF. The CDR3 DNA reads TGTGCCAGCAGCCCGGACAGTCACCCGCTTAACTCCTACGAGCAGTACTTC. The chain has TRBV27 and TRBJ2-7; D possibly corresponds to TRBD1 (6 bases). CDR3 length equals 17 residues. Trimming pared 6 bases from V and 0 bases from J, leaving 21 bases between. In germline, CDR1 is MNHEY, CDR2 SMNVEV (reference sequence).

V gene TRBV5-1 combines with J gene TRBJ2-7; possible D gene TRBD1, 5 bases. Trimming cost V 0 bases and J 5 bases, with 18 bases left between them. Per germline, CDR1 SGHRS and CDR2 YFSETQ. There are 16 residues in the CDR3. This chain's CDR3 is CASSLVRSAGSDEQYF. In DNA, the CDR3 is TGCGCCAGCAGCTTGGTGAGATCGGCAGGGTCAGACGAGCAGTACTTC.

The J gene is TRBJ1-2, the V gene TRBV28; no reliable D call. There are 13 residues in the CDR3. V was cut by 6 bases and J by 4 bases, with 12 bases left in between. Germline V CDR1 and CDR2: MDHEN, SYDVKM. CDR3: CASSLTRSYGYTF. The DNA for the CDR3 is TGTGCCAGCAGCTTGACTCGGAGCTATGGCTACACCTTC.

The J gene is TRBJ2-7, the V gene TRBV28; 9 bases match TRBD1. This CDR3 spans 15 amino acids. Germline V gene data show CDR1 as MDHEN and CDR2 as SYDVKM. V trimming: 8 bases; J trimming: 1 base; junction bases outside the gene matches: 9. CDR3 sequence (DNA): TGTGCCAGCGTACTCGGACAGGGGACTTCCTACGAGCAGTACTTC. Translating gives CASVLGQGTSYEQYF. The entire variable domain, with the rest obtained from reference TRBV28 and TRBJ2-7, is as follows: DVKVTQSSRYLVKRTGEKVFLECVQDMDHENMFWYRQDPGLGLRLIYFSYDVKMKEKGDIPEGYSVSREKKERFSLILESASTNQTSMYLCASVLGQGTSYEQYFGPGTRLTVT.

The chain has TRBV18 and TRBJ2-3; TRBD2 aligns across 12 bases. The germline V gene encodes CDR1 KGHSH and CDR2 LQKENI. CDR3 length: 20 residues. Trimming removed 2 bases from V and 3 bases from J; junction bases left unmatched: 15. CDR3 amino acids: CASSPLKGRLAGVATDTQYF. As DNA, the CDR3 is TGTGCCAGCTCACCATTGAAGGGGCGACTAGCGGGAGTTGCGACAGATACGCAGTATTTT.

The V call is TRBV18, the J call TRBJ1-5; TRBD1 aligns across 7 bases. The CDR3 runs 16 residues. V gave up 1 base and J gave up 0 bases; unmatched junction bases: 3. Germline values: CDR1 KGHSH, CDR2 LQKENI. Here the CDR3 reads CASSPQQGFSNQPQHF. DNA of the CDR3: TGTGCCAGCTCACCACAACAGGGGTTTAGCAATCAGCCCCAGCATTTT.

A few counts support this clone. The V call is TRBV4-1, the J call TRBJ1-2, with D maybe TRBD1 (5 bases). This CDR3 comprises 15 residues. Germline CDR1 MGHRA, CDR2 YSYEKL. Trimming took 1 base from V and 4 from J, leaving 13 bases between them. The CDR3 is CASSQVGPTFYGYTF. The CDR3 DNA is TGCGCCAGCAGCCAAGTGGGGCCTACTTTCTATGGCTACACCTTC.

The V gene is TRBV5-1, the J gene TRBJ2-5; unclear D gene. V lost 3 bases to trimming and J lost 2 bases, with 11 bases between them. CDR1 and CDR2 (germline): SGHRS, YFSETQ. This CDR3 is 14 amino acids long. CDR3 sequence (DNA): TGCGCCAGCAGCTCGGTCAACATGCAAGAGACCCAGTACTTC. Its translation is CASSSVNMQETQYF.

The chain couples TRBV7-9 to TRBJ2-7; TRBD2 aligns across 11 bases. The germline gives CDR1 SEHNR, CDR2 FQNEAQ (reference sequence). V was clipped by 0 bases and J by 5 bases; unmatched bases: 9. The CDR3 has 17 residues. CDR3 sequence reads: CASSLALAGDARDEQYF. The CDR3 bases are TGTGCCAGCAGCTTAGCACTAGCGGGAGACGCCCGGGACGAGCAGTACTTC.

V and J are TRBV9 and TRBJ2-3, with D hard to call. CDR1 is SGDLS, CDR2 YYNGEE, per germline. The V and J ends lost 3 bases and 6 bases respectively, with 14 bases between them. The CDR3 covers 14 residues. The CDR3 region has the DNA TGTGCCAGCAGCGGACACCTAGGTCGGGATACGCAGTATTTT. This gives the protein CASSGHLGRDTQYF.

This chain uses TRBV27 with TRBJ1-1; D possibly corresponds to TRBD1 (5 bases). Germline assignment: CDR1 MNHEY and CDR2 SMNVEV (reference sequence). V lost 4 bases to trimming and J lost 7 bases, with 16 bases between them. This CDR3 comprises 14 residues. The CDR3 sequence is CASSSNKGADEAFF. Here the CDR3 DNA reads TGTGCCAGCAGTTCTAACAAAGGGGCGGATGAAGCTTTCTTT.

The V gene is TRBV5-1, the J gene TRBJ2-5, with D uncertain. Germline V gene data show CDR1 as SGHRS and CDR2 as YFSETQ. CDR3 length equals 12 residues. V lost 5 bases and J lost 3, with 8 bases in between. In nucleotides, the CDR3 is TGCGCCAGCAGGTCTGGGGAAGAGACCCAGTACTTC. This sequence encodes CASRSGEETQYF.

The chain carries TRBV7-3 and TRBJ2-2; D is undetermined. CDR3 length: 14 amino acids. V lost 6 bases and J lost 6, with 14 bases in between. CDR1 is SGHTA and CDR2 is FQGTGA in the germline V gene. The CDR3 here is CASSQSLWAGELFF. The CDR3 DNA reads TGTGCCAGCAGTCAAAGTTTGTGGGCCGGGGAGCTGTTTTTT.

This clone was seen only once. The V call is TRBV25-1, the J call TRBJ2-1, with 9 bases that match TRBD2. J lost 2 bases, V lost 1 base, and 9 bases had no gene match. The CDR3 is made up of 18 amino acids. Per the germline V gene, CDR1 is MGHDK and CDR2 is SYGVNS. CDR3 nucleotides: TGTGCCAGCAGTGAATTACGCGGGAGGGCCCTCACCTACAATGAGCAGTTCTTC. Translated, it gives CASSELRGRALTYNEQFF.

For this clone: Given a much more abundant clone one base away, this may be a read error. This chain links TRBV7-2 with TRBJ2-1; possible D gene TRBD2, 5 bases. The CDR3 has 14 residues. The V and J ends lost 0 bases and 2 bases respectively, with 5 bases between them. Germline V CDR1 and CDR2: SGHTA, FQGNSA. CDR3 sequence: CASSLAGAYNEQFF. As DNA, the CDR3 is TGTGCCAGCAGCTTAGCGGGAGCCTACAATGAGCAGTTCTTC.

V is TRBV5-8 and J is TRBJ1-2, with D maybe TRBD1 (6 bases). The V gene's germline CDR1 is SGHTS and CDR2 YDEGEE. This CDR3 has 11 amino acids. Trimming shortened V by 10 bases and J by 8 bases, and 15 bases separated the two germline ends. CDR3 sequence reads: CAGPGAGGYTF. The CDR3 DNA sequence: TGTGCCGGGCCAGGGGCTGGCGGCTACACCTTC.

This clone was recorded a few times. The chain is built from TRBV18 and TRBJ1-4; 9 bases match TRBD1. Trimming removed 4 bases from V and 8 bases from J; junction bases left unmatched: 11. Per the germline V gene, CDR1 is KGHSH and CDR2 is LQKENI. This CDR3 contains 16 residues. CDR3 nucleotides: TGTGCCAGCTCACAGGGACAGGGTATCGTATGGGAAAAACTGTTTTTT. Its protein is CASSQGQGIVWEKLFF. Full variable domain (remainder filled in from reference TRBV18 and TRBJ1-4): NAGVMQNPRHLVRRRGQEARLRCSPMKGHSHVYWYRQLPEEGLKFMVYLQKENIIDESGMPKERFSAEFPKEGPSILRIQQVVRGDSAAYFCASSQGQGIVWEKLFFGSGTQLSVL.